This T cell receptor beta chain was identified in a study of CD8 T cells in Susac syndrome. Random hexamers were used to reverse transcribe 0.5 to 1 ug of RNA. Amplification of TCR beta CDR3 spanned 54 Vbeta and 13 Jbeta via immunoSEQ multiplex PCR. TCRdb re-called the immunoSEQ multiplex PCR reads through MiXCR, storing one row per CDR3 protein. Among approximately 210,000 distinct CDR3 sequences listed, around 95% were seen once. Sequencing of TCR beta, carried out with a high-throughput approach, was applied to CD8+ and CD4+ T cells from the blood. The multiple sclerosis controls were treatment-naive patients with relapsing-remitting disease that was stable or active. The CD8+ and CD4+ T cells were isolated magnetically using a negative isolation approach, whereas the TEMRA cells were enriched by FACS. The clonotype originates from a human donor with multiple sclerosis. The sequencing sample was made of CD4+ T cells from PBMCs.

The CDR3, as DNA: TGCAGCGACTTACCCGGGACATCTTACTATGGCTACACCTTC. It specifies CSDLPGTSYYGYTF. The rearrangement joins TRBV29-1 to TRBJ1-2, with D perhaps TRBD1 (6 bases). The CDR3 spans 14 residues. Trimming removed 7 bases from V and 3 bases from J, with 18 bases in between. CDR1 SQVTM and CDR2 ANQGSEA come from the germline V gene. Complete variable domain (other parts from reference TRBV29-1 and TRBJ1-2): SAVISQKPSRDICQRGTSLTIQCQVDSQVTMMFWYRQQPGQSLTLIATANQGSEATYESGFVIDKFPISRPNLTFSTLTVSNMSPEDSSIYLCSDLPGTSYYGYTFGSGTRLTVV.